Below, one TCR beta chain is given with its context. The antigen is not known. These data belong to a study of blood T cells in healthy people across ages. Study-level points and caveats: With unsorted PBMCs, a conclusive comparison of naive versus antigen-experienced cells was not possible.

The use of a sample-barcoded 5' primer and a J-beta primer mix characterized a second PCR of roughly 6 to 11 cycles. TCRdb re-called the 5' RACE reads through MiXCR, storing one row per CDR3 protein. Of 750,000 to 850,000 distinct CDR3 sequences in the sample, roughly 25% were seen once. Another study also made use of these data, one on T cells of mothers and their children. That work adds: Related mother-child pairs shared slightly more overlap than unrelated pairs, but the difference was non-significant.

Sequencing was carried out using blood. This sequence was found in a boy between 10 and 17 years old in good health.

This chain's CDR3 is CASSLSTSGSSYNEQFF. The CDR3 coding sequence is TGTGCCAGCAGTTTATCGACTAGCGGGAGCTCCTACAATGAGCAGTTCTTC. The chain is built from TRBV28 and TRBJ2-1, with 12 bases that match TRBD2. This CDR3 contains 17 residues. Germline V gene sequence: CDR1 MDHEN, CDR2 SYDVKM. The V and J ends lost 1 base and 0 bases, in that order; junction bases with no gene match: 1. Looking up the rest from reference TRBV28 and TRBJ2-1 gives the full variable domain: DVKVTQSSRYLVKRTGEKVFLECVQDMDHENMFWYRQDPGLGLRLIYFSYDVKMKEKGDIPEGYSVSREKKERFSLILESASTNQTSMYLCASSLSTSGSSYNEQFFGPGTRLTVL.